This T cell receptor (beta chain) derives from a study of blood T cell repertoires in COVID-19. On the study more broadly: The United States, Italy and Spain provided the acute and convalescent COVID-19 samples.

Germline values: CDR1 SEHNR, CDR2 FQNEAQ (reference sequence). This CDR3 is 14 amino acids long. Trimming took 3 bases from V and 6 from J; bases not matched to a gene: 2. Original methodology: Reference gene primer amplification yielded estimated nucleated cell counts. Profiled with immunoSEQ multiplex PCR; TCRdb holds only in-frame clones, not every one. The V and J calls and clone size were taken over from that table, and D and trimming were inferred from the DNA. Among a few hundred thousand clones listed, 65% to 90% were seen once. This clone has a handful of counts. The rearrangement uses TRBV7-9 and TRBJ1-6; 7 bases line up with TRBD1. The TCR was taken from a woman in her sixties or seventies with COVID-19, enrolled during active disease. Input material: peripheral blood. The CDR3 bases are TGTGCCAGCAGCTTGGGACAGAGTAATTCACCCCTCCACTTT. It yields the protein CASSLGQSNSPLHF.